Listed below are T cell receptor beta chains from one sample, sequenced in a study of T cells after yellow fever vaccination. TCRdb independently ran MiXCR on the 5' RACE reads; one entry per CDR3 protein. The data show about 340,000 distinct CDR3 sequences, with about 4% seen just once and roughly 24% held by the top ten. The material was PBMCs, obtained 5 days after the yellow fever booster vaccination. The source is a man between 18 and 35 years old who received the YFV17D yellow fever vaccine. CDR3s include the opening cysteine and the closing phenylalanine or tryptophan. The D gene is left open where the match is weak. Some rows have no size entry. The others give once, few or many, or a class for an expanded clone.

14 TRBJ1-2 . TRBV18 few TGTGCCAGCTCACTGACATCTACCAACTATGGCTACACCTTC CASSLTSTNYGYTF
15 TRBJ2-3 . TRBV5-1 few TGCGCCAGCAGCATGAGGGACACTAGCACAGATACGCAGTATTTT CASSMRDTSTDTQYF
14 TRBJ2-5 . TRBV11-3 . TGTGCCAGCAGCCACCGGGACACCCAAGAGACCCAGTACTTC CASSHRDTQETQYF
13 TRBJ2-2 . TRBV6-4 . TGTGCCAGCAGTGACTCGGCCACCGGGGAGCTGTTTTTT CASSDSATGELFF
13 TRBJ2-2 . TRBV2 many TGTGCCAGCAGGTTCCAGGGAGACGGGGAGCTGTTTTTT CASRFQGDGELFF
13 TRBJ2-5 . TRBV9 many TGTGCCAGCAGCGTTAGCGGAGGAGAGACCCAGTACTTC CASSVSGGETQYF
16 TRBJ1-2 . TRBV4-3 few TGCGCCAGCAGCCAAGATCGGGGGGGCGCGGTCTATGGCTACACCTTC CASSQDRGGAVYGYTF
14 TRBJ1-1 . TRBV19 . TGTGCCAGTAGTCCCCCAAGGCAGGGTCCTGAAGCTTTCTTT CASSPPRQGPEAFF
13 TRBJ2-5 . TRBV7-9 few TGTGCCAGCAGCCGTGGACAGCTTGAGACCCAGTACTTC CASSRGQLETQYF
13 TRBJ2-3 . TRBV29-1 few TGCAGCGTGGGGGGACCCGCCCCAGATACGCAGTATTTT CSVGGPAPDTQYF
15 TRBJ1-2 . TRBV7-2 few TGTGCCAGCAGCTTAGTAGCCCCACAGGGCTATGGCTACACCTTC CASSLVAPQGYGYTF
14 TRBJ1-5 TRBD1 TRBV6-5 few TGTGCCAGCAGCCCCAGGGGGCTTGTTCAGCCCCAGCATTTT CASSPRGLVQPQHF
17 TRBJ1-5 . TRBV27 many TGTGCCAGCAGTTTATGGGGGTCGCGGGTCCGGGGTCAGCCCCAGCATTTT CASSLWGSRVRGQPQHF
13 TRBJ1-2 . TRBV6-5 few TGTGCCAGCAGTTACTCGATACAGATGGGCTACACCTTC CASSYSIQMGYTF
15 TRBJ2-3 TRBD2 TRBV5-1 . TGCGCCAGCTGGGGGACTAGCGGGGGCACAGATACGCAGTATTTT CASWGTSGGTDTQYF
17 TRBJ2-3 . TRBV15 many TGTGCCACCAGCAGAGGCCCCCCGGGGGACCGCACAGATACGCAGTATTTT CATSRGPPGDRTDTQYF
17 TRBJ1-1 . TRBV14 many TGTGCCAGCAGCGCTCCCGGGACGGCATACATGAACACTGAAGCTTTCTTT CASSAPGTAYMNTEAFF
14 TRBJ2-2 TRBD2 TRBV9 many TGTGCCAGCAACCCACGGGGGGAAGGTGCGGAGCTGTTTTTT CASNPRGEGAELFF